Listed below are T cell receptor beta chains from one sample, sequenced in a study of CD8+CD57+ T cells in acquired aplastic anemia. MiXCR, applied by TCRdb to the reads, yields one record per CDR3 protein. Of 150,000 or so distinct CDR3 sequences in the sample, approximately 52% were seen once. The sample taken for sequencing was sorted CD4+, CD8+, or CD8+CD57+ T cells (not recorded which) from PBMCs. The receptors come from a human donor with aplastic anemia. Each CDR3 is given with its conserved first and last residue. D genes are given only for firm matches. Some rows mark clone size as missing; the rest say once, few, many or name a class of expanded clone.

j_call	v_call	d_call	clone_size	cdr3_nt	cdr3_aa
TRBJ2-7	TRBV24-1	TRBD2	-	TGTGCCACCAGTGAGTCCGGACTAGTCCACGAGCAGTACTTC	CATSESGLVHEQYF
TRBJ2-7	TRBV20-1	-	few	TGCAGTGCTACAGGAGCCCAGGGGATTAACGAGCAGTACTTC	CSATGAQGINEQYF
TRBJ2-7	TRBV9	-	-	TGTGCCAGCAGCCCCTTCGACGGTGCCTCCCACGAGCAGTACTTC	CASSPFDGASHEQYF
TRBJ1-2	TRBV11-1	-	-	TGTGCCAGCAGTCGGGCTGGAGGGACGCCACCCTTTTATGGCTACACCTTC	CASSRAGGTPPFYGYTF
TRBJ1-6	TRBV2	-	few	TGTGCCAGCAGTGTTTCAGGGGTTAATTCACCCCTCCACTTT	CASSVSGVNSPLHF
TRBJ1-5	TRBV15	-	-	TGTGCCACCAGCAGAGGTGGGGATCAGCCCCAGCATTTT	CATSRGGDQPQHF
TRBJ1-2	TRBV2	-	-	TGTGCCAGCAGTGAAGGGAGAGCTAACTATGGCTACACCTTC	CASSEGRANYGYTF
TRBJ2-3	TRBV9	-	once	TGTGCCAGCAGCCCAAGCAGTACTAGCACAGATACGCAGTATTTT	CASSPSSTSTDTQYF
TRBJ1-3	TRBV6-5	-	few	TGTGCCAGCAGTTACTCGGGGGGACTAGCTGGAAACACCATATATTTT	CASSYSGGLAGNTIYF
TRBJ2-7	TRBV7-9	TRBD1	few	TGTGCCAGCAGCACCGGGACAGTCAACGAGCAGTACTTC	CASSTGTVNEQYF
TRBJ2-7	TRBV5-1	TRBD1	-	TGCGCCAGCAGCTTTGAAGGGACAGTTGGCTACGAGCAGTACTTC	CASSFEGTVGYEQYF
TRBJ1-1	TRBV29-1	-	-	TGCAGCGTTGTTCCGCTCTTCGAAGCTTTCTTT	CSVVPLFEAFF
TRBJ2-4	TRBV5-1	TRBD1	-	TGCGCCAGCGGCTTGTTACCGGGACAGGGGGCCCTAGCCAAAAACATTCAGTACTTC	CASGLLPGQGALAKNIQYF
TRBJ2-7	TRBV7-9	-	-	TGTGCCAGCAGTCCCGCCCCGTCCTACGAGCAGTACTTC	CASSPAPSYEQYF
TRBJ2-3	TRBV13	-	-	TGTGCCAGCAGCTTGGGGGACACAGATACGCAGTATTTT	CASSLGDTDTQYF
TRBJ2-5	TRBV15	TRBD1	-	TGTGCCACCAGCACTGGACAGGGGATGGAAGAGACCCAGTACTTC	CATSTGQGMEETQYF
TRBJ2-7	TRBV19	TRBD2	-	TGTGCCAGTAGTATAGCCGCGGGAGGCCACGAGCAGTACTTC	CASSIAAGGHEQYF
TRBJ2-3	TRBV9	TRBD2	many	TGTGCCAGCAGCCCCCGGGTAGCGGGGGGGCCAGATACGCAGTATTTT	CASSPRVAGGPDTQYF
TRBJ2-3	TRBV4-3	TRBD1	many	TGCGCCAGCAGCCAAGAGTTCGACAGGGAAAGCACAGATACGCAGTATTTT	CASSQEFDRESTDTQYF
TRBJ1-1	TRBV13	-	many	TGTGCCAGCCTTGAGGGGGGCGTAAACACTGAAGCTTTCTTT	CASLEGGVNTEAFF
TRBJ1-6	TRBV19	-	-	TGTGCCAGTAGTTGGACGGTCGATAATTCACCCCTCCACTTT	CASSWTVDNSPLHF
TRBJ2-2	TRBV2	-	-	TGTGCCAGCAGAAGACCCACCGGGGAGCTGTTTTTT	CASRRPTGELFF
TRBJ1-6	TRBV28	TRBD1	many	TGTGCCACCCAGGGGACAGCGAATTCACCCCTCCACTTT	CATQGTANSPLHF
TRBJ2-7	TRBV7-3	-	-	TGTGCCAGCAGCATCTACAGGAACGACGAGCAGTACTTC	CASSIYRNDEQYF
TRBJ1-1	TRBV7-9	-	few	TGTGCCAGCAGTTCCACAGTGAACACTGAAGCTTTCTTT	CASSSTVNTEAFF
TRBJ2-5	TRBV29-1	TRBD2	many	TGCAGCGTTGAATGGACTAGCGGGTATGACGAGACCCAGTACTTC	CSVEWTSGYDETQYF
TRBJ1-1	TRBV19	TRBD1	few	TGTGCCAGTAGTATTGGGATAGGGGGCGACACTGAAGCTTTCTTT	CASSIGIGGDTEAFF
TRBJ2-5	TRBV29-1	TRBD1	few	TGCAGCGTTGAGGTCCAGGACAGGGAAGAGACCCAGTACTTC	CSVEVQDREETQYF
TRBJ2-7	TRBV10-3	-	few	TGTGCCAGCAGCTTAGTAGGGGAGCAGTACTTC	CASSLVGEQYF
TRBJ2-1	TRBV7-9	-	-	TGTGCCAGCAGCCCTCCTGTGATGAATGAGCAGTTCTTC	CASSPPVMNEQFF
TRBJ2-7	TRBV6-2/TRBV6-3	-	-	TGTGCCAGCAGTTACCCCCAGCTCGAGCAGTACTTC	CASSYPQLEQYF
TRBJ2-7	TRBV10-3	TRBD2	-	TGTGCCATCAGCCTCGGACTAGCGGGAGAGGCCAACGAGCAGTACTTC	CAISLGLAGEANEQYF
TRBJ2-3	TRBV13	-	-	TGTGCCAGCAGCTTGGATCCGGGGGCGGCGGATACGCAGTATTTT	CASSLDPGAADTQYF
TRBJ2-5	TRBV6-4	-	few	TGTGCCAGCAGTGACTCCGAAGGGGGGCAAGAGACCCAGTACTTC	CASSDSEGGQETQYF
TRBJ2-1	TRBV7-8	TRBD1	many	TGTGCCAGCAGCCTTGTCAGGGGGCGCCAAGGGAATGAGCAGTTCTTC	CASSLVRGRQGNEQFF
TRBJ1-2	TRBV2	-	many	TGTGCCAGCAGTGATAACCCAGTGAACTATGGCTACACCTTC	CASSDNPVNYGYTF
TRBJ1-6	TRBV15	TRBD1	few	TGTGCCACCAGCCCAGACCGGGACAGACCAAAGGCCCTCCACTTT	CATSPDRDRPKALHF
TRBJ2-7	TRBV4-3	-	many	TGCGCCAGCAGCCAAGATCGATCCAAGACCTACGAGCAGTACTTC	CASSQDRSKTYEQYF
TRBJ2-5	TRBV9	-	-	TGTGCCAGCAGCGTAGAAGGGACACGACAAGAGACCCAGTACTTC	CASSVEGTRQETQYF
TRBJ1-2	TRBV20-1	-	many	TGCAGTGCTAGTTATAGGGGATATGGCTACACCTTC	CSASYRGYGYTF
TRBJ1-6	TRBV11-2	-	-	TGTGCCAGCAACCCCGGTAGGGCGTCACCCCTCCACTTT	CASNPGRASPLHF
TRBJ1-2	TRBV2	-	once	TGTGCCAGCAGCGCACGGGGGGGCTATGGCTACACCTTC	CASSARGGYGYTF
TRBJ2-3	TRBV5-6	-	many	TGTGCCAGCAGCTTGGTCGGGGCCAACCGGGGGACAGATACGCAGTATTTT	CASSLVGANRGTDTQYF